A selection of T cell receptor beta chains follows, all from one sample in a study of blood T cell repertoires in COVID-19. Assay used: immunoSEQ multiplex PCR; TCRdb lists only in-frame clones, some missing. The repertoire consists of just over 300,000 clones, with about 88% occurring once and the leading ten covering approximately 9.8%. The sample consisted of PBMCs or T cells enriched from blood (not recorded which). The receptor source for this set is a woman in her thirties or forties who had recovered from COVID-19. CDR3s include the opening cysteine and the closing phenylalanine or tryptophan. D genes are given only for firm matches. A clone size is listed for some rows: how often the clone was seen (once, few, many), or a class if it is expanded.

v_call	j_call	d_call	clone_size	cdr3_length	cdr3_aa	cdr3_nt
TRBV7-9	TRBJ1-2	-	-	14	CASSRDTSNYGYTF	TGTGCCAGCAGCCGTGACACGAGTAACTATGGCTACACCTTC
TRBV30	TRBJ2-7	-	-	13	CAWSDRTPYEQYF	TGTGCCTGGAGTGACAGGACGCCCTACGAGCAGTACTTC
TRBV6-4	TRBJ1-5	-	-	16	CASSVEGPISNQPQHF	TGTGCCAGCAGTGTCGAGGGCCCGATTAGCAATCAGCCCCAGCATTTT
TRBV9	TRBJ2-1	TRBD2	-	17	CASSVAGTSGGMKEQFF	TGTGCCAGCAGCGTAGCTGGGACTAGCGGGGGTATGAAGGAGCAGTTCTTC
TRBV6-2/TRBV6-3	TRBJ2-7	TRBD2	-	16	CASSYFRTSGIYEQYF	TGTGCCAGCAGTTACTTCAGGACTAGCGGGATATACGAGCAGTACTTC
TRBV5-1	TRBJ2-5	-	once	14	CASRPGWLRETQYF	TGCGCCAGCAGACCGGGTTGGTTGCGGGAGACCCAGTACTTC
TRBV28	TRBJ1-2	-	-	13	CASRQTGNYGYTF	TGTGCCAGCAGACAAACAGGGAACTATGGCTACACCTTC
TRBV11-2	TRBJ2-7	-	-	15	CASSSGPQAVYEQYF	TGTGCCAGCAGCTCCGGACCCCAAGCGGTATACGAGCAGTACTTC
TRBV6-5	TRBJ1-1	-	-	14	CASSLVPGGSEAFF	TGTGCCAGCAGCCTCGTACCCGGGGGGTCTGAAGCTTTCTTT
TRBV5-1	TRBJ1-1	TRBD1	-	16	CASSSSQGGRGTEAFF	TGCGCCAGCAGCTCTTCGCAGGGGGGCCGGGGGACTGAAGCTTTCTTT
TRBV9	TRBJ2-1	TRBD1	-	16	CASSVLGQGGDNEQFF	TGTGCCAGCAGCGTACTGGGACAGGGAGGGGACAATGAGCAGTTCTTC
TRBV5-1	TRBJ2-7	TRBD1	once	15	CASSSPGQGPYEQYF	TGCGCCAGCAGCTCTCCGGGACAGGGTCCCTACGAGCAGTACTTC
TRBV11-3	TRBJ2-7	-	-	12	CASKRGSYEQYF	TGTGCCAGCAAAAGGGGGTCCTACGAGCAGTACTTC
TRBV5-6	TRBJ2-7	TRBD1	once	15	CASSGMTGRPYEQYF	TGTGCCAGCAGCGGTATGACAGGGCGACCCTACGAGCAGTACTTC
TRBV30	TRBJ2-5	-	-	15	CAWSPTRLGGETQYF	TGTGCCTGGAGTCCTACAAGGTTGGGCGGGGAGACCCAGTACTTC
TRBV5-6	TRBJ2-7	TRBD1	-	15	CASSPDRDSAYEQYF	TGTGCCAGCAGCCCTGACCGGGACAGCGCCTACGAGCAGTACTTC
TRBV7-9	TRBJ2-7	TRBD1	-	12	CASSLVDRVTNF	TGTGCCAGCAGCTTAGTGGACAGGGTAACCAACTTC
TRBV30	TRBJ2-7	-	once	12	CAWRLSSYEQYF	TGTGCCTGGAGATTGAGCTCCTACGAGCAGTACTTC
TRBV7-9	TRBJ2-1	-	-	13	CASSLAGDNEQFF	TGTGCCAGCAGCTTAGCAGGGGACAATGAGCAGTTCTTC
TRBV19	TRBJ2-4	-	-	15	CASSTGVWAKNIQYF	TGTGCCAGTAGTACGGGTGTTTGGGCCAAAAACATTCAGTACTTC
TRBV5-6	TRBJ2-7	-	-	13	CASSLLQEGEQYF	TGTGCCAGCAGCTTGTTGCAGGAGGGCGAGCAGTACTTC
TRBV5-1	TRBJ2-1	TRBD2	-	15	CASSPFGLAANEQFF	TGCGCCAGCAGCCCCTTCGGACTAGCGGCGAATGAGCAGTTCTTC
TRBV9	TRBJ2-7	TRBD1	-	16	CASSVAPLPGQGEQYF	TGTGCCAGCAGCGTAGCCCCACTCCCGGGACAGGGAGAGCAGTACTTC